This TCR beta chain derives from a study of T cell responses to AZD1222 COVID-19 vaccine. Broader study findings: There were mostly white British donors and more females than males, and clonal diversity was possibly underestimated. CD4 TCRs associated with vaccination spanned spike, dominating at 160-218 and 743-854. Two AZD1222 administrations were followed by greater Spike-specific TCR breadth and depth. Among those given AZD1222, only 6 or 7 were seropositive at baseline.

As to this clone: Its cognate antigen is unknown.

The V and J ends lost 3 bases and 1 base respectively, with 7 bases between them. This CDR3 comprises 13 residues. Germline V CDR1 and CDR2: SGDLS, YYNGEE. Measured with immunoSEQ multiplex PCR; TCRdb has only the in-frame clones, and not every one. The table shows around 200,000 clones, with 85% to 90% occurring only once. This receptor was taken from an adult in good health. Sequenced material: peripheral blood, taken on day 0 of AZD1222 vaccination. J is TRBJ2-5 and V is TRBV9; TRBD1 is a possible D gene (6 bases). The CDR3 reads CASSEGVQETQYF. For the CDR3, the DNA is TGTGCCAGCAGCGAGGGGGTCCAAGAGACCCAGTACTTC.